The clone carrying this T cell receptor (beta chain) was detected many times. The sample is drawn from a study of CD8 T cells in ankylosing spondylitis. Libraries of TCR beta came from quantitative 5'-RACE with molecular barcodes. TCRdb re-derived calls from the 5' RACE reads in MiXCR, one entry per CDR3 protein. The repertoire holds about 160,000 distinct CDR3 sequences, with 15% to 20% as singletons. Trimming left V 6 bases short and J 5 bases short, with 13 bases between. This CDR3 region has 13 residues. The V gene's germline CDR1 is SQVTM and CDR2 ANQGSEA. The clonotype originates from a male donor with ankylosing spondylitis or in good health (not recorded which). Sequenced material: blood, either unsorted or a sorted T cell fraction (not recorded which). The chain employs TRBV29-1 and TRBJ1-4; TRBD1 is a possible D gene (5 bases). CDR3 loop: CSVIDSPNEKLFF. CDR3 nucleotides: TGCAGCGTCATCGACAGCCCCAATGAAAAACTGTTTTTT.